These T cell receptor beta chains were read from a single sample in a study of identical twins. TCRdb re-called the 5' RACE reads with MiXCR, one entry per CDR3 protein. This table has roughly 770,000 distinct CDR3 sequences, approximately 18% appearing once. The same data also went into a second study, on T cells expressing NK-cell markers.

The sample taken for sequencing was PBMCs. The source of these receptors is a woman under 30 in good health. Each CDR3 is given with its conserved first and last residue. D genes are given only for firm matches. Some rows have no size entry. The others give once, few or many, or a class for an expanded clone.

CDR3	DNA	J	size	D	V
CASSLLIAGNTEAFF	TGTGCCAGCAGCTTATTAATAGCAGGGAACACTGAAGCTTTCTTT	TRBJ1-1	-	-	TRBV11-2
CASSLHHHPQESTEAFF	TGCGCCAGCAGCTTACACCACCACCCACAGGAAAGCACTGAAGCTTTCTTT	TRBJ1-1	-	-	TRBV5-1
CASSRRDEQFF	TGTGCCAGCAGCCGTAGAGATGAGCAGTTCTTC	TRBJ2-1	few	-	TRBV3-1
CASSVGGPYSYNEQFF	TGTGCCAGCAGTGTTGGGGGCCCGTACTCCTACAATGAGCAGTTCTTC	TRBJ2-1	-	-	TRBV27
CASTPGRGGTGELFF	TGTGCCAGCACCCCAGGCAGGGGAGGTACCGGGGAGCTGTTTTTT	TRBJ2-2	-	-	TRBV4-2
CASSGYDTQYF	TGTGCCAGCAGTGGTTACGATACGCAGTATTTT	TRBJ2-3	few	-	TRBV2
CATSRVQQGQELFF	TGTGCCACCAGCAGAGTCCAACAGGGGCAGGAGCTGTTTTTT	TRBJ2-2	few	TRBD1	TRBV15
CSAGLAGNYEQYF	TGCAGTGCTGGACTAGCGGGGAATTACGAGCAGTACTTC	TRBJ2-7	-	TRBD2	TRBV20-1
CSVVAGPWVNEQFF	TGCAGCGTCGTAGCAGGGCCTTGGGTGAATGAGCAGTTCTTC	TRBJ2-1	-	-	TRBV29-1
CASSFTPAGTASYEQYF	TGCGCCAGCAGCTTCACTCCAGCAGGGACGGCCTCCTACGAGCAGTACTTC	TRBJ2-7	many	-	TRBV5-1
CASSLMRSSYNEQFF	TGTGCCAGCAGCTTAATGAGGAGCTCCTACAATGAGCAGTTCTTC	TRBJ2-1	few	-	TRBV7-2
CASSFPGHGTYEQYF	TGTGCCAGCAGTTTTCCGGGACATGGGACCTACGAGCAGTACTTC	TRBJ2-7	few	-	TRBV12-3/TRBV12-4
CASSLPSSSDTQYF	TGTGCCAGCAGTCTCCCTAGCAGCTCAGATACGCAGTATTTT	TRBJ2-3	-	-	TRBV12-3/TRBV12-4
CSARTSGRYEVSYNEQFF	TGCAGTGCCCGGACTAGCGGGAGGTACGAGGTTAGCTACAATGAGCAGTTCTTC	TRBJ2-1	few	TRBD2	TRBV20-1
CAWSVLSPLNTEAFF	TGTGCCTGGAGTGTACTAAGTCCGCTGAACACTGAAGCTTTCTTT	TRBJ1-1	few	-	TRBV30
CASSERGGQVTDTQYF	TGTGCCAGCAGTGAACGCGGGGGGCAAGTCACAGATACGCAGTATTTT	TRBJ2-3	few	TRBD2	TRBV6-1